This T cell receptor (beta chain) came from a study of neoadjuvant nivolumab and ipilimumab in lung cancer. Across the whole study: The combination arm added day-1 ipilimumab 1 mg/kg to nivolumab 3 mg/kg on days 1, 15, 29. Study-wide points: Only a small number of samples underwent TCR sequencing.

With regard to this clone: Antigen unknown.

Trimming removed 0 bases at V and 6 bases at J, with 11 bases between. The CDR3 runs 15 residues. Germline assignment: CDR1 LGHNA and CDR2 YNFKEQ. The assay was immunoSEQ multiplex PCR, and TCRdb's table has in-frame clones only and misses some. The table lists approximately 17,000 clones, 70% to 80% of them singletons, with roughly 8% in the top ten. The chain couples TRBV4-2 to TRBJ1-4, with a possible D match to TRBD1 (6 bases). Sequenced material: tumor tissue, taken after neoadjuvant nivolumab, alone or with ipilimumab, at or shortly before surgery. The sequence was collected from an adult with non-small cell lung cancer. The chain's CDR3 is CASSQETGGDEKLFF. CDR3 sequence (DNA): TGTGCCAGCAGCCAAGAAACGGGGGGCGATGAAAAACTGTTTTTT.